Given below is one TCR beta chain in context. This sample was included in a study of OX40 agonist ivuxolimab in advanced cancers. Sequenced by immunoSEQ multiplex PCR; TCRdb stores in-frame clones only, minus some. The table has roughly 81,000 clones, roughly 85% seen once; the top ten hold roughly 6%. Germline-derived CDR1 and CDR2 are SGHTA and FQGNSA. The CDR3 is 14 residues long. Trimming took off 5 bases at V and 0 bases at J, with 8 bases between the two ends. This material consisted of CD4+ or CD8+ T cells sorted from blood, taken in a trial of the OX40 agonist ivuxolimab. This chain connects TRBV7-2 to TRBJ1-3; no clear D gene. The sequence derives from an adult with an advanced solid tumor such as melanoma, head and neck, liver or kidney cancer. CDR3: CASSPVSSGNTIYF. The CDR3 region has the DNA TGTGCCAGCAGCCCAGTAAGCTCTGGAAACACCATATATTTT.